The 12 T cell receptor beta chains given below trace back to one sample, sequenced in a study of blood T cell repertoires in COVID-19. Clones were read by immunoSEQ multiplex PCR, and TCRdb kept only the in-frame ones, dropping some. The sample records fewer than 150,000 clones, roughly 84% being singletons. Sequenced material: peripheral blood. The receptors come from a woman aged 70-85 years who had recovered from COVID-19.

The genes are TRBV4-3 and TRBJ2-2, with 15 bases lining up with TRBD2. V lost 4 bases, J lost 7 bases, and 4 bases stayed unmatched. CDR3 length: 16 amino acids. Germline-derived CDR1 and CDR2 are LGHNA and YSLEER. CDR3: CASSRTSGRDNGELFF. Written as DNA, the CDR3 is TGCGCCAGCAGCCGGACTAGCGGGAGGGATAACGGGGAGCTGTTTTTT.

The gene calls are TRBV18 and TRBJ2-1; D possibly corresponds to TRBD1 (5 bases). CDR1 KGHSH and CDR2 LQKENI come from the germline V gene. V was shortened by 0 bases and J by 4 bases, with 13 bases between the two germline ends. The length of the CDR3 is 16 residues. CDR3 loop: CASSPPPGSSYNEQFF. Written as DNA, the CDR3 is TGTGCCAGCTCACCACCGCCAGGGTCTAGTTACAATGAGCAGTTCTTC.

The CDR3 sequence: CATSDLNSYQPQHF. The CDR3 DNA reads TGTGCCACCAGTGATTTGAACAGCTATCAGCCCCAGCATTTT. This rearrangement joins TRBV24-1 to TRBJ1-5; the D is unclear. With 0 bases removed from V and 5 bases from J, the gap between germline ends came to 7 bases. The CDR3 extends over 14 amino acids. From germline, CDR1 is KGHDR and CDR2 SFDVKD.

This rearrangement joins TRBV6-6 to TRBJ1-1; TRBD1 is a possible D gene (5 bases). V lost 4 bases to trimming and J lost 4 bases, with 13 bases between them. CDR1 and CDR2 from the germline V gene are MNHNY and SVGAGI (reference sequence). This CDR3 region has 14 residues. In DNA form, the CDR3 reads TGTGCCAGCAGTTCCCCAGGGCTCGGCACTGAAGCTTTCTTT. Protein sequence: CASSSPGLGTEAFF.

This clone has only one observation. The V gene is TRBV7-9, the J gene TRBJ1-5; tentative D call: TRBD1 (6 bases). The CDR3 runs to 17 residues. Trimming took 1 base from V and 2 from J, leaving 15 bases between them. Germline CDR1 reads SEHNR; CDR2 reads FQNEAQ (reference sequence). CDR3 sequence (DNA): TGTGCCAGCAGCTTAGGCCGGGGGGGCGCGGGCAATCAGCCCCAGCATTTT. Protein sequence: CASSLGRGGAGNQPQHF.

CDR3 residues: CASSRSDETQYF. CDR3 nucleotides: TGTGCCAGCAGCCGGAGCGACGAGACCCAGTACTTC. The V gene is TRBV3-1 (or the pseudogene TRBV3-2), the J gene TRBJ2-5; D ambiguous. The V and J ends lost 4 bases and 5 bases respectively, with 8 bases between them. The CDR3 is 12 residues long. CDR1 is LGHDT, CDR2 YNNKEL, per germline (reference sequence).

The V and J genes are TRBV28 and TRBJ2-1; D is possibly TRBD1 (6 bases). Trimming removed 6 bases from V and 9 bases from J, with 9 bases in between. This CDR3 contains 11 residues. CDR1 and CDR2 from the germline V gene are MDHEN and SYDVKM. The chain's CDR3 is CASRTRGEQFF. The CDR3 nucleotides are TGTGCCAGCAGAACCAGGGGTGAGCAGTTCTTC.

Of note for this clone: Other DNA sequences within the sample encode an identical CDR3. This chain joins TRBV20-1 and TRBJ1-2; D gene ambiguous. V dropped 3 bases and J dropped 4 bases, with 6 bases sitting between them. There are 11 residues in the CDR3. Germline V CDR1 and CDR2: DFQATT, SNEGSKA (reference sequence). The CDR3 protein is CSARWSYGYTF. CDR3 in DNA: TGCAGTGCTAGGTGGAGCTATGGCTACACCTTC.

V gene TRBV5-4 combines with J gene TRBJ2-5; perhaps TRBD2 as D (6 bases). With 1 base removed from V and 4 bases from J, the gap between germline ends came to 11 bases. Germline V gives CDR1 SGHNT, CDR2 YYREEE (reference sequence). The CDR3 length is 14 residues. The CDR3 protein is CASSLSGGTETQYF. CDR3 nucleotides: TGTGCCAGCAGCTTGAGTGGCGGGACAGAGACCCAGTACTTC.

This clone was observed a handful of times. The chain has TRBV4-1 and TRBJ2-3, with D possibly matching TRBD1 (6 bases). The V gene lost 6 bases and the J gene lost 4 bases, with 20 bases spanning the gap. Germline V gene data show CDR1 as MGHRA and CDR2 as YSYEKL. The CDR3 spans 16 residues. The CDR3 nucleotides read TGCGCCAGCAGACCCGTCAGGGGAAGGGGCGCAGATACGCAGTATTTT. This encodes CASRPVRGRGADTQYF.

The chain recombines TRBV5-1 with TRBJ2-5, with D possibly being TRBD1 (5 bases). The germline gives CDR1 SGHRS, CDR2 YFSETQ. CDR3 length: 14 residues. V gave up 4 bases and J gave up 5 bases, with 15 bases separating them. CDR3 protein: CASSPAPGAETQYF. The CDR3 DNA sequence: TGCGCCAGCAGCCCGGCCCCTGGGGCGGAGACCCAGTACTTC.

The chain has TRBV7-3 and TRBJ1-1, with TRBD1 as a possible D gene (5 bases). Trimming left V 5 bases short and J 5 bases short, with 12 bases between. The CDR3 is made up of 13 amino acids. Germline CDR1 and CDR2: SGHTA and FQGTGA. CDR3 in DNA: TGTGCCAGCAGCCAAGGGGCACGGACTGAAGCTTTCTTT. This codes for CASSQGARTEAFF.